The text below deals with one T cell receptor (beta chain). Its antigen is undetermined. The junction and the germline gene differ at one end; a read error may be behind it. Subjects with ophthalmopathy showed a Clinical Activity Score no lower than 3, a NOSPECS grade no lower than 4, and a duration shorter than 3 months. The data derive from a study of T cells in Graves' hyperthyroidism and ophthalmopathy. Germline CDR1 is KGHDR and CDR2 is SFDVKD. This CDR3 comprises 13 residues. The investigators amplified TCR beta CDR3 regions from RNA transcripts. Carried out on the TCR CDR3, a first-round RT-PCR used the HTBI primer set. TCRdb processed the multiplex PCR reads anew with MiXCR; each CDR3 protein has one entry. This table has about 250,000 distinct CDR3 sequences, roughly 22% appearing once. Broader study findings: Most thyroid clonotypes expanded above 0.001 appeared in blood too.

Sequenced input: blood. This receptor was taken from a middle-aged woman with Graves' ophthalmopathy. V usage is TRBV24-1 and J usage is TRBJ1-2; D is ambiguous. CDR3 nucleotide sequence: TGTGCCACCAGTGGTGGGCCAGGCTATGGCTACAACTTC. This sequence encodes CATSGGPGYGYNF.